A selection of T cell receptor beta chains follows, all from one sample in a study of cytomegalovirus exposure and HLA in healthy donors. Assay: immunoSEQ multiplex PCR; the TCRdb copy retains only in-frame clones and omits some. The sample includes 150,000 to 200,000 clones, roughly three quarters of them seen just once. The source material was PBMCs. Every receptor here comes from a man between 18 and 29 years old in good health and CMV-seropositive. The CDR3 runs from the conserved cysteine through the conserved F or W. The D gene is left open where the match is weak. Not every row has a clone size; where given, it reads once, few, many or a size class.

d_call,j_call,clone_size,v_call,cdr3_aa,cdr3_nt
TRBD1,TRBJ1-1,NA,TRBV6-5,CASTRQGAGTEAFF,TGTGCCAGCACCCGTCAGGGGGCGGGAACTGAAGCTTTCTTT
NA,TRBJ1-2,NA,TRBV30,CAWSAGGLIYGYTF,TGTGCCTGGAGTGCCGGGGGGCTTATCTATGGCTACACCTTC
NA,TRBJ2-1,NA,TRBV14,CASSLSRNEQFF,TGTGCCAGCAGCCTCTCCAGAAATGAGCAGTTCTTC
TRBD2,TRBJ2-1,NA,TRBV4-1,CASSLTSGRASYNEQFF,TGCGCCAGCAGTTTAACTAGCGGGAGGGCCTCCTACAATGAGCAGTTCTTC
TRBD1,TRBJ1-2,NA,TRBV27,CASSLHGTVYGYTF,TGTGCCAGCAGTTTGCACGGGACAGTCTATGGCTACACCTTC
NA,TRBJ1-2,NA,TRBV5-5,CASSLSPQGSYGYTF,TGTGCCAGCAGCTTGTCCCCACAGGGCAGCTATGGCTACACCTTC
TRBD1,TRBJ1-1,once,TRBV28,CASSPNDRVEAFF,TGTGCCAGCAGCCCTAATGACAGGGTTGAAGCTTTCTTT
NA,TRBJ2-5,once,TRBV29-1,CSVEAGSYYFQETQYF,TGCAGCGTTGAAGCCGGGTCCTACTACTTCCAGGAGACCCAGTACTTC
NA,TRBJ1-1,NA,TRBV6-1,CASSERKGGATEAFF,TGTGCCAGCAGTGAGCGCAAGGGGGGGGCCACTGAAGCTTTCTTT
NA,TRBJ1-1,NA,TRBV5-4,CASSLRDINTEAFF,TGTGCCAGCAGCTTGCGGGACATCAACACTGAAGCTTTCTTT
NA,TRBJ1-3,few,TRBV28,CASLTGSGNTIYF,TGTGCCAGCCTGACAGGCTCTGGAAACACCATATATTTT
TRBD1,TRBJ1-1,NA,TRBV11-2,CASSSGTGRVGMNTEAFF,TGTGCCAGCAGTTCAGGGACAGGGCGGGTCGGGATGAACACTGAAGCTTTCTTT
TRBD1,TRBJ2-1,once,TRBV10-3,CAITPGGNEQFF,TGTGCCATTACCCCAGGGGGCAATGAGCAGTTCTTC
TRBD1,TRBJ1-1,few,TRBV6-5,CASSYGTGNTEAFF,TGTGCCAGCAGTTACGGGACAGGGAACACTGAAGCTTTCTTT
TRBD1,TRBJ1-1,NA,TRBV4-2,CASSQERSRGPDTEAFF,TGTGCCAGCAGCCAAGAAAGGAGTAGGGGGCCAGACACTGAAGCTTTCTTT
NA,TRBJ2-2,NA,TRBV10-2,CASSADPLVSTGELFF,TGCGCCAGCAGTGCCGACCCCCTAGTGAGCACCGGGGAGCTGTTTTTT
NA,TRBJ1-5,NA,TRBV5-5,CASSLRQDSNQPQHF,TGTGCCAGCAGCTTGCGGCAGGATAGCAATCAGCCCCAGCATTTT
TRBD2,TRBJ2-3,few,TRBV5-4,CASSPGLAGLQGQYF,TGTGCCAGCAGCCCAGGACTAGCGGGTCTTCAGGGGCAGTATTTT
TRBD2,TRBJ2-1,few,TRBV18,CASSPPGAGGGNEQFF,TGTGCCAGCTCACCACCGGGAGCGGGAGGCGGCAATGAGCAGTTCTTC
NA,TRBJ1-4,NA,TRBV5-6,CASSYRELKEKLFF,TGTGCCAGCAGCTACCGGGAGCTCAAGGAAAAACTGTTTTTT
NA,TRBJ1-5,NA,TRBV7-6,CASSLGAGLNQPQHF,TGTGCCAGCAGCTTAGGGGCGGGTCTCAATCAGCCCCAGCATTTT
NA,TRBJ2-2,few,TRBV7-2,CASSQGPTGGELFF,TGTGCCAGCAGCCAAGGACCAACAGGGGGGGAGCTGTTTTTT
TRBD2,TRBJ2-1,few,TRBV14,CASSALLPGGYNEQFF,TGTGCCAGCAGCGCCCTCTTACCGGGGGGATACAATGAGCAGTTCTTC
NA,TRBJ1-1,few,TRBV27,CASSWGGTLNTEAFF,TGTGCCAGCAGTTGGGGGGGGACCTTGAACACTGAAGCTTTCTTT
NA,TRBJ2-6,NA,TRBV28,CASSFGAGGANVLTF,TGTGCCAGCAGTTTCGGCGCGGGAGGGGCCAACGTCCTGACTTTC
TRBD2,TRBJ2-1,NA,TRBV19,CASRETSGSYNEQFF,TGTGCCAGTAGGGAAACTAGCGGCTCCTACAATGAGCAGTTCTTC
NA,TRBJ2-5,NA,TRBV5-4,CASSEKTERKTQYF,TGTGCCAGCAGCGAAAAGACAGAGCGAAAGACCCAGTACTTC
TRBD2,TRBJ2-3,few,TRBV11-1,CASSPPGLTSTDTQYF,TGTGCCAGCAGCCCTCCGGGACTAACTAGCACAGATACGCAGTATTTT
TRBD1,TRBJ2-5,few,TRBV28,CASSLLIPGQEGETQYF,TGTGCCAGCAGTTTGCTGATTCCGGGACAGGAGGGCGAGACCCAGTACTTC
NA,TRBJ1-1,NA,TRBV27,CASSLGSGLRAMNTEAFF,TGTGCCAGCAGTTTAGGGTCCGGACTCAGAGCCATGAACACTGAAGCTTTCTTT
NA,TRBJ1-2,NA,TRBV2,CASSVETTYGYTF,TGTGCCAGCAGTGTAGAGACAACCTATGGCTACACCTTC
TRBD2,TRBJ2-5,NA,TRBV5-6,CASSLSRSGSGYETQYF,TGTGCCAGCAGCTTGAGTCGTAGCGGGAGTGGATATGAGACCCAGTACTTC
NA,TRBJ1-1,NA,TRBV7-8,CASSSRQAIYGNTEAFF,TGTGCCAGCAGCTCTAGACAGGCCATTTATGGCAACACTGAAGCTTTCTTT
NA,TRBJ2-2,NA,TRBV5-1,CASSLWATGELFF,TGCGCCAGCAGCCTGTGGGCCACCGGGGAGCTGTTTTTT
TRBD2,TRBJ2-2,NA,TRBV6-1,CASSVAGGPSGELFF,TGTGCCAGCAGCGTAGCGGGGGGGCCTTCCGGGGAGCTGTTTTTT
TRBD2,TRBJ2-1,NA,TRBV9,CASSATSGAYNEQFF,TGTGCCAGCAGCGCGACTAGCGGGGCGTACAATGAGCAGTTCTTC
TRBD2,TRBJ2-1,NA,TRBV5-4,CASSLFREVNEQFF,TGTGCCAGCAGCCTATTTCGGGAGGTGAATGAGCAGTTCTTC
NA,TRBJ1-2,NA,TRBV6-5,CASSYKAGTGYTF,TGTGCCAGCAGTTACAAGGCGGGGACGGGCTACACCTTC
TRBD1,TRBJ1-1,NA,TRBV7-6,CASSLAPDIQGIMNTEAFF,TGTGCCAGCAGCTTAGCGCCGGACATACAGGGGATCATGAACACTGAAGCTTTCTTT
TRBD1,TRBJ1-4,NA,TRBV6-1,CASSNRDRNEKLFF,TGTGCCAGCAGTAACCGGGACAGAAATGAAAAACTGTTTTTT
TRBD1,TRBJ1-4,NA,TRBV7-9,CASSLGDRGGEKLFF,TGTGCCAGCAGCTTAGGGGACAGGGGGGGTGAAAAACTGTTTTTT
NA,TRBJ2-3,NA,TRBV5-4,CASSFGGGGRPTDTQYF,TGTGCCAGCAGCTTTGGGGGGGGCGGGCGCCCTACAGATACGCAGTATTTT
NA,TRBJ2-3,once,TRBV7-8,CASSPAEGTDTQYF,TGTGCCAGCAGCCCCGCTGAGGGCACAGATACGCAGTATTTT
TRBD2,TRBJ2-3,NA,TRBV2,CATLAGRGTDTQYF,TGTGCCACCCTAGCGGGCCGAGGCACAGATACGCAGTATTTT
NA,TRBJ2-3,NA,TRBV10-1,CASSESITGSPDTQYF,TGCGCCAGCAGTGAGTCGATTACAGGGTCCCCAGATACGCAGTATTTT
TRBD2,TRBJ2-5,NA,TRBV10-3,CAISESRVAGEQETQYF,TGTGCCATCAGTGAGTCGAGGGTAGCGGGCGAACAAGAGACCCAGTACTTC
NA,TRBJ1-2,NA,TRBV2,CASIGQGYYGYTF,TGTGCCAGCATCGGGCAGGGGTACTATGGCTACACCTTC
TRBD1,TRBJ2-5,NA,TRBV13,CASSPRDRGLQETQYF,TGTGCCAGCAGCCCCCGGGACAGGGGCCTCCAAGAGACCCAGTACTTC
TRBD1,TRBJ1-1,NA,TRBV6-1,CASMVTGGTEAFF,TGTGCCAGCATGGTGACAGGGGGCACTGAAGCTTTCTTT
TRBD2,TRBJ2-2,NA,TRBV2,CASKVLAGGIGELFF,TGTGCCAGCAAAGTCCTAGCGGGAGGTATCGGGGAGCTGTTTTTT
TRBD1,TRBJ1-1,NA,TRBV7-2,CASSPTGGLEAFF,TGTGCCAGCAGCCCGACAGGGGGCTTGGAAGCTTTCTTT
NA,TRBJ2-1,few,TRBV30,CAWSQGVGDNEQFF,TGTGCCTGGAGTCAGGGTGTAGGAGATAATGAGCAGTTCTTC